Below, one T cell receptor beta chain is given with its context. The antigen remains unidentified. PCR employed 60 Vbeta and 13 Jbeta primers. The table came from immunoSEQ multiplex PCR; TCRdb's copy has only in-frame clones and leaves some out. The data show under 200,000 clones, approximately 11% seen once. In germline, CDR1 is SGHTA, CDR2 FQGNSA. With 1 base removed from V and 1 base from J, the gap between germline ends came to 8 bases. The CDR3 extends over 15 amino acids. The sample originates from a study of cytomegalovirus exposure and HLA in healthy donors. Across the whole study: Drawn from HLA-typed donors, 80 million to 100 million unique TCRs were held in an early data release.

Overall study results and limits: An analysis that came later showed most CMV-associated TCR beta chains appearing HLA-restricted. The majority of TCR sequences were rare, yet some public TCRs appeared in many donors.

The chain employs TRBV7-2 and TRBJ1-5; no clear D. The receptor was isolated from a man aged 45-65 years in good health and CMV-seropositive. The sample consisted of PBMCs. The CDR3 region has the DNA TGTGCCAGCAGCTTAGTACACAGCAGCAATCAGCCCCAGCATTTT. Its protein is CASSLVHSSNQPQHF.